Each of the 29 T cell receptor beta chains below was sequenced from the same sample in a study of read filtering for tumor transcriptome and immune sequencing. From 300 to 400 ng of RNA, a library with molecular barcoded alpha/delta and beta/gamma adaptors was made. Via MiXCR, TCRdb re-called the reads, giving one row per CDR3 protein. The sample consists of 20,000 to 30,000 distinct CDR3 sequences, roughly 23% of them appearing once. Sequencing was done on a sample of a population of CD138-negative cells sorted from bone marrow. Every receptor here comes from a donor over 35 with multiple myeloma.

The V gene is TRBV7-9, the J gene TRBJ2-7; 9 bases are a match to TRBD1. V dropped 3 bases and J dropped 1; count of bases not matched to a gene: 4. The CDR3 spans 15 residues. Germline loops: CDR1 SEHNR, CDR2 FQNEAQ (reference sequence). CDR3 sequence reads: CASSFSGQGSYEQYF. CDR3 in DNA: TGTGCCAGCAGCTTCTCGGGACAGGGTTCCTACGAGCAGTACTTC.

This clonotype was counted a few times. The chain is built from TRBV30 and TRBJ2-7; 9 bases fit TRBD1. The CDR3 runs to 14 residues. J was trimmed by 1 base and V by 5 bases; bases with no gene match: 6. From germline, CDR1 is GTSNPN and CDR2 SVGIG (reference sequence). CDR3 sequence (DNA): TGTGCCTGGTCCCAGACAGGGGGTTCCTACGAGCAGTACTTC. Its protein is CAWSQTGGSYEQYF.

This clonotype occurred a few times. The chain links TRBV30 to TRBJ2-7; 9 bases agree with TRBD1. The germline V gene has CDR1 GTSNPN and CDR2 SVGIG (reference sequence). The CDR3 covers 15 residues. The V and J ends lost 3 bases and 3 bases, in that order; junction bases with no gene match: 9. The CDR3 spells CAWSRGTGTLYEQYF. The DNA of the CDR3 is TGTGCCTGGAGCCGGGGGACAGGGACACTCTACGAGCAGTACTTC.

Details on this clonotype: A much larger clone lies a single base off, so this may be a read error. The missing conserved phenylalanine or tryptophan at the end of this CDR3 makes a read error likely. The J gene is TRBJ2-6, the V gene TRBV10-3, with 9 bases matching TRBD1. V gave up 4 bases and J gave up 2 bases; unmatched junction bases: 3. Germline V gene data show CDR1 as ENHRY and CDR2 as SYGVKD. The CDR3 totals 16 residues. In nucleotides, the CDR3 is TGTGCCATCAGTGGGACAGGGGAAGCTGGGGCCAACGTCCTGACTATC. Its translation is CAISGTGEAGANVLTI.

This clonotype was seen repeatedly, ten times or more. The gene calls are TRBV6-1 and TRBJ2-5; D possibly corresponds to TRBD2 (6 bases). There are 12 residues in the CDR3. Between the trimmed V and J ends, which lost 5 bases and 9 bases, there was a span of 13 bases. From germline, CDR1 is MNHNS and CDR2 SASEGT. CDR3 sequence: CASSLPLAPQYF. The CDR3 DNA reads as TGTGCCAGCAGTTTACCCCTAGCGCCCCAGTACTTC.

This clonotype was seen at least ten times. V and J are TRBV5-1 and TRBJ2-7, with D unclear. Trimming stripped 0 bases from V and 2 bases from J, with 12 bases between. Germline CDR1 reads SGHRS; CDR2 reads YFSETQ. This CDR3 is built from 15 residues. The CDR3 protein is CASSLAGEKTYEQYF. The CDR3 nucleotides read TGCGCCAGCAGCTTGGCAGGAGAGAAGACCTACGAGCAGTACTTC.

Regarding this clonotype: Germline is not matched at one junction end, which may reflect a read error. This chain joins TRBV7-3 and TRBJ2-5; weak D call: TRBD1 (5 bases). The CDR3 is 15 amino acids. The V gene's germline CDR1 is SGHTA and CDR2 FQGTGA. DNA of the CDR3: TGCGCCAGCAGCTTAAGGCCAGGGTACCAAGAGACCCAGGACTTC. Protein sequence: CASSLRPGYQETQDF.

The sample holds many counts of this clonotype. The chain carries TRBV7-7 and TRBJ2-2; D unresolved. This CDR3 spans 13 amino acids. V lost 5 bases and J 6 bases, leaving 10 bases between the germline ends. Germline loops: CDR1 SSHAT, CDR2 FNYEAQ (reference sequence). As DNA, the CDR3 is TGTGCCAGCAGCGCCCTTGGAGCCGGGGAGCTGTTTTTT. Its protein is CASSALGAGELFF. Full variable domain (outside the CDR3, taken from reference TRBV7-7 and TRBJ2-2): GAGVSQSPRYKVTKRGQDVTLRCDPISSHATLYWYQQALGQGPEFLTYFNYEAQPDKSGLPSDRFSAERPEGSISTLTIQRTEQRDSAMYRCASSALGAGELFFGEGSRLTVL.

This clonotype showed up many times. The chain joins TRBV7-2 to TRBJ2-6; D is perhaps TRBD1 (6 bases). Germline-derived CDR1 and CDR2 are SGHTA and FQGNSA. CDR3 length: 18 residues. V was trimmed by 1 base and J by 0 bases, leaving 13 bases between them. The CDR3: CASSLDRVAFSGANVLTF. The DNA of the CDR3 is TGTGCCAGCAGCTTAGACAGGGTCGCCTTCTCTGGGGCCAACGTCCTGACTTTC. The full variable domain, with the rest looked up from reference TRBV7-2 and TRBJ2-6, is GAGVSQSPSNKVTEKGKDVELRCDPISGHTALYWYRQSLGQGLEFLIYFQGNSAPDKSGLPSDRFSAERTGGSVSTLTIQRTQQEDSAVYLCASSLDRVAFSGANVLTFGAGSRLTVL.

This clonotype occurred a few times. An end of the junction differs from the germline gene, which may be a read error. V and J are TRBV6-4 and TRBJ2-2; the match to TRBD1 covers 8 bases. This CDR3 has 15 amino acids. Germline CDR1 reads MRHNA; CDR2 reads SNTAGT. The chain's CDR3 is CASSGQGADTGELLF. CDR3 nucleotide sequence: TGTGCCAGCAGCGGCCAGGGGGCGGACACCGGGGAGCTGCTTTTT.

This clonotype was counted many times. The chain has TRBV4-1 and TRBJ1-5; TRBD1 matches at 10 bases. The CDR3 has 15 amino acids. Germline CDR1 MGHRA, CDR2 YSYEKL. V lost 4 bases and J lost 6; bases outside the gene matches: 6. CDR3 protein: CASSLDRGQGQPQHF. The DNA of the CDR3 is TGCGCCAGCAGCCTCGACAGGGGGCAAGGTCAGCCCCAGCATTTT.

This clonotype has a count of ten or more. The CDR3 coding sequence is TGTGCCAGCTCACCCGAGACAGGGAGCCGAGGCACTGAAGCTTTCTTT. It specifies CASSPETGSRGTEAFF. V and J are TRBV18 and TRBJ1-1; TRBD1 aligns across 7 bases. The J segment lost 4 bases and the V segment lost 3 bases, leaving 11 bases of the junction unmatched. CDR3 size: 16 residues. Per the germline V gene, CDR1 is KGHSH and CDR2 is LQKENI.

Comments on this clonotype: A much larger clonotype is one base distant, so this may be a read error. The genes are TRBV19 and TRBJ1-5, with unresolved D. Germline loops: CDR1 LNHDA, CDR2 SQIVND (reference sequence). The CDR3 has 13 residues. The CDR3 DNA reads TGTGCCAGTACCATGGGCGAACAACAGCACCAGCATTTT. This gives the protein CASTMGEQQHQHF.

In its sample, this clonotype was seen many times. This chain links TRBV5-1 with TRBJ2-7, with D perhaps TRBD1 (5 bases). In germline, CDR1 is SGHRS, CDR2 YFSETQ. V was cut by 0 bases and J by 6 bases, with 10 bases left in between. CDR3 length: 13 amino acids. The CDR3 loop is CASSLGQSREQYF. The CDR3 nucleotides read TGCGCCAGCAGCTTGGGACAGTCCCGCGAGCAGTACTTC.

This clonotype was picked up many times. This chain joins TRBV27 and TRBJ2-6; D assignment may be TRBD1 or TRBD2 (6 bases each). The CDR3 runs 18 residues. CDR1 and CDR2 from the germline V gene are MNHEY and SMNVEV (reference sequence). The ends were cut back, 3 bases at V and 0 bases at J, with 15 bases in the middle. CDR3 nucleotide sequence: TGTGCCAGCAGTTTTAGGGGGGCACTAAGCTCTGGGGCCAACGTCCTGACTTTC. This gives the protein CASSFRGALSSGANVLTF.

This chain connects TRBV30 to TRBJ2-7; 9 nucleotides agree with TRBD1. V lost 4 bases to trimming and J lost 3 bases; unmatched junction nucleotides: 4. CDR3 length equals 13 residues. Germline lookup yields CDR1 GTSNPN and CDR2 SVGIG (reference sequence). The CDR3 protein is CAWNRGRCYEQYF. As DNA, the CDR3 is TGTGCCTGGAACAGGGGGCGCTGCTACGAGCAGTACTTC.

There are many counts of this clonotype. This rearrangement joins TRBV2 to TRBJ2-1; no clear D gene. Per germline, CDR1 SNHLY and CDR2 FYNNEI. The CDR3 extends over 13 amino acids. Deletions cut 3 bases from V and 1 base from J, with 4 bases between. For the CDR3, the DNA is TGTGCCAGCAGTGAGACTTCCTACAATGAGCAGTTCTTC. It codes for CASSETSYNEQFF.

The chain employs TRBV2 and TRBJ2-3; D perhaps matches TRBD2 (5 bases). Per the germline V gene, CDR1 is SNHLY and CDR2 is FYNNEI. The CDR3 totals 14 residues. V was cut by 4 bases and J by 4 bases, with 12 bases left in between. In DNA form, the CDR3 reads TGTGCCAGCAGTGGAGCGATGAGGGCAGATACGCAGTATTTT. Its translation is CASSGAMRADTQYF. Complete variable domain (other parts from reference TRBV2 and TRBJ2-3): EPEVTQTPSHQVTQMGQEVILRCVPISNHLYFYWYRQILGQKVEFLVSFYNNEISEKSEIFDDQFSVERPDGSNFTLKIRSTKLEDSAMYFCASSGAMRADTQYFGPGTRLTVL.

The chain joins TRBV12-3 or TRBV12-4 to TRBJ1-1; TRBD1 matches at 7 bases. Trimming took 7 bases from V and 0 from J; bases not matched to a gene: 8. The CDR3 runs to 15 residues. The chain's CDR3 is CASTDRDSLNTEAFF. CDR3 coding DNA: TGTGCCAGCACTGACCGGGACAGCCTGAACACTGAAGCTTTCTTT.

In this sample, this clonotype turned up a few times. The CDR3 spells CSVGSMNTEAFF. The CDR3 region has the DNA TGCAGCGTAGGGTCTATGAACACTGAAGCTTTCTTT. The chain links TRBV29-1 to TRBJ1-1, with unresolved D. The CDR3 has 12 amino acids. Germline loops: CDR1 SQVTM, CDR2 ANQGSEA. Trimming shortened V by 6 bases and J by 0 bases, and 8 bases separated the two germline ends.

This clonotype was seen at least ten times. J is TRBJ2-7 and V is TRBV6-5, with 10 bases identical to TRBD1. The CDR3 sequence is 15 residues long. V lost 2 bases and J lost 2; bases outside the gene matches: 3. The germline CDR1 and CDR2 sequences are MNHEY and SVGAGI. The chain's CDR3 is CASSYGTGVTYEQYF. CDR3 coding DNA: TGTGCCAGCAGTTACGGGACAGGGGTTACCTACGAGCAGTACTTC.

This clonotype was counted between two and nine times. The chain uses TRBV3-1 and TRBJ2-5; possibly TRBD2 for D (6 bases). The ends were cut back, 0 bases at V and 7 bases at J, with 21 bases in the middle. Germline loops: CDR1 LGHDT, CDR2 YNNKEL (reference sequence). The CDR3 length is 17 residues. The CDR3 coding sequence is TGTGCCAGCAGCCAAGATTTAGCCGGGAGCCCCAGTGGGACCCAGTACTTC. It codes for CASSQDLAGSPSGTQYF.

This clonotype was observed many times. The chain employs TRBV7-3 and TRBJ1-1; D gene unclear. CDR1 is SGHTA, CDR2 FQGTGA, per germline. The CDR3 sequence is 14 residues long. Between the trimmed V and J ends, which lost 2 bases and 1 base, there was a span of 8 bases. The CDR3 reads CASSLPSGNTEAFF. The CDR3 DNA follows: TGTGCCAGCAGCTTACCCAGCGGGAACACTGAAGCTTTCTTT.

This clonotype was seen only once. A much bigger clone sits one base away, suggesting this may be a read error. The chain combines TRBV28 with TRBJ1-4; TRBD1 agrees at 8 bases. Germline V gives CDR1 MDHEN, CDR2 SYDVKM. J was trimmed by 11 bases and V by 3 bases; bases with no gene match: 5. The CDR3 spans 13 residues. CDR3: CASSLQGAGKLFF. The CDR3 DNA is TGTGCCAGCAGTTTGCAGGGGGCAGGGAAACTGTTTTTT.

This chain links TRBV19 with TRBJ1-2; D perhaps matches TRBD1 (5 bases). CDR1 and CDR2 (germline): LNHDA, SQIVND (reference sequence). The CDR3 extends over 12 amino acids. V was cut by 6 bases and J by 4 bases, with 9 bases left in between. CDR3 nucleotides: TGTGCCAGTAGGGGACTGTCCTATGGCTACACCTTC. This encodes CASRGLSYGYTF.

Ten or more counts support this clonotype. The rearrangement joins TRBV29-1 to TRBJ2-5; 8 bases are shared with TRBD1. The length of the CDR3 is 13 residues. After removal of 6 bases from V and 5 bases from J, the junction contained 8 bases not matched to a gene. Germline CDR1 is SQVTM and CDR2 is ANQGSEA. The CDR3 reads CSVVGQGGETQYF. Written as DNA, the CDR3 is TGCAGCGTCGTTGGACAGGGCGGGGAGACCCAGTACTTC.

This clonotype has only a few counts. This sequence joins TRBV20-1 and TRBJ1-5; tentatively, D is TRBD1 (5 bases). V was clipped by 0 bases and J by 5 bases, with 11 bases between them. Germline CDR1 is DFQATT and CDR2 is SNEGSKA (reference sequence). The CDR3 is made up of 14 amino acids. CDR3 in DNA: TGCAGTGCTAGAGATGGGGCGGAGGATCAGCCCCAGCATTTT. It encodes CSARDGAEDQPQHF.

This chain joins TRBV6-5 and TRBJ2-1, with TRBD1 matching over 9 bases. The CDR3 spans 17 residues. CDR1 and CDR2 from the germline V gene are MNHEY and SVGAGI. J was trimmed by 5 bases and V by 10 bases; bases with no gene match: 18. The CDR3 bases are TGTGCCACCTTCTCAAAAACGGGACAGGGATACCACAATGAGCAGTTCTTC. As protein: CATFSKTGQGYHNEQFF.

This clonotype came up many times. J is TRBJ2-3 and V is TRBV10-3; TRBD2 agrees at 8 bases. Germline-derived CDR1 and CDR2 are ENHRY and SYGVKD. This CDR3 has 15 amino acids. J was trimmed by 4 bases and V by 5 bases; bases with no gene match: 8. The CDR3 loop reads CAISSSGAGPDTQYF. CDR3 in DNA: TGTGCCATCAGTAGTAGCGGGGCGGGCCCAGATACGCAGTATTTT.